The clone carrying this T cell receptor (beta chain) was seen ten or more times. What it binds is unknown. These data originate in a study of CD8 T cells in ankylosing spondylitis. The CDR3 has 15 residues. V lost 1 base to trimming and J lost 6 bases, with 10 bases between them. From germline, CDR1 is MGHDK and CDR2 SYGVNS. Study results and caveats: Among TCR beta sequences, a motif of under ten highly homologous variants appeared characteristic of ankylosing spondylitis blood.

TCRdb re-derived calls from the 5' RACE reads in MiXCR, one entry per CDR3 protein. The sample includes around 320,000 distinct CDR3 sequences, around 20% of them seen just once. The sequence derives from a female donor with ankylosing spondylitis or in good health (not recorded which). The sample consisted of blood, either unsorted or a sorted T cell fraction (not recorded which). The genes are TRBV25-1 and TRBJ1-6, with D unclear. The CDR3 DNA reads as TGTGCCAGCAGTGAATTGCCGGCGGGTAATTCACCCCTCCACTTT. This encodes CASSELPAGNSPLHF.